This T cell receptor beta chain appears in the sequencing data of a study of blood T cells in healthy people across ages. Sample-barcoded 5' priming and a J-beta primer mix drove a second PCR of roughly 7 to 11 cycles. Each cDNA molecule, via a template-switch adaptor with 12 random nucleotides, was tagged. MiXCR, applied by TCRdb to the 5' RACE reads, yields one record per CDR3 protein. The sample gives about 680,000 distinct CDR3 sequences, roughly 50% of which show up once; about a third is in the top ten. Each sample yielded at least 6 micrograms of PBMC total RNA. Study-wide findings and caveats: TCR beta diversity, measured per million T cells, fell in a roughly linear way with age.

Details on this clonotype: Antigen unknown.

Germline V gives CDR1 DFQATT, CDR2 SNEGSKA (reference sequence). CDR3 length: 11 amino acids. Deletions cut 3 bases from V and 9 bases from J, with 12 bases between. Material for sequencing was blood. The receptor was derived from a woman aged 55-70 years in good health. The genes are TRBV20-1 and TRBJ2-7; weak D call: TRBD1 (5 bases). The CDR3 reads CSASPPQGQYF. The CDR3 region has the DNA TGCAGTGCTAGTCCCCCTCAGGGGCAGTACTTC.